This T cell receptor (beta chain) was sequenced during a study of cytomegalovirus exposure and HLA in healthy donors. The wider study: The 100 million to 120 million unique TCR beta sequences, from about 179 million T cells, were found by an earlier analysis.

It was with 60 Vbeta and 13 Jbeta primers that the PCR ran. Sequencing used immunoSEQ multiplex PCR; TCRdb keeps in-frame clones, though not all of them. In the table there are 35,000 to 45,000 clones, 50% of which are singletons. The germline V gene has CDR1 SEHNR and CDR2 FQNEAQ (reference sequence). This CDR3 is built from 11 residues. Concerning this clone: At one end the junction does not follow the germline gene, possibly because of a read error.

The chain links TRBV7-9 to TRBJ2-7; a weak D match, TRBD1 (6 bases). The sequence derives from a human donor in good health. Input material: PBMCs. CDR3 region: CASSLLRDITF. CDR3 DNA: TGTGCCAGCAGCCTTCTTCGGGACATTACTTTC.